This T cell receptor beta chain appears in the sequencing data of a study of human T cells and chemical hapten exposure. Study summary: Patients' scalps got diphenylcyclopropenone weekly throughout the approximately 25-week study. Alopecia universalis, totalis or areata was present in patients who were mostly female. Regarding the study as a whole: TCRs above 1 in 1000 frequency did not change with DPC sensitization.

Using its own MiXCR run on the RACE reads, TCRdb lists one record per CDR3 protein. The sample lists 300,000 to 400,000 distinct CDR3 sequences, around 5.5% occurring once. This clonotype was picked up a small number of times. Its antigen is currently unknown. Germline lookup yields CDR1 SEHNR and CDR2 FQNEAQ (reference sequence). V trimming: 5 bases; J trimming: 0 bases; junction bases outside the gene matches: 4. The CDR3 is 15 residues long. The time point: pre-sensitization, week 0. This sample's treatment: therapeutic diphenylcyclopropenone sensitization with weekly scalp DPC. The sample here was whole blood, taken in connection with sensitization to the hapten diphenylcyclopropenone (DPC). The genes are TRBV7-9 and TRBJ1-1; 9 positions agree with TRBD1. The TCR sequence derives from a woman in her fifties or sixties with alopecia areata. Some clones in this sample may be carry-over from other donors' samples. The CDR3 DNA follows: TGTGCCAGCAGCGCAGGGACAGGGATGAACACTGAAGCTTTCTTT. Its translation is CASSAGTGMNTEAFF.